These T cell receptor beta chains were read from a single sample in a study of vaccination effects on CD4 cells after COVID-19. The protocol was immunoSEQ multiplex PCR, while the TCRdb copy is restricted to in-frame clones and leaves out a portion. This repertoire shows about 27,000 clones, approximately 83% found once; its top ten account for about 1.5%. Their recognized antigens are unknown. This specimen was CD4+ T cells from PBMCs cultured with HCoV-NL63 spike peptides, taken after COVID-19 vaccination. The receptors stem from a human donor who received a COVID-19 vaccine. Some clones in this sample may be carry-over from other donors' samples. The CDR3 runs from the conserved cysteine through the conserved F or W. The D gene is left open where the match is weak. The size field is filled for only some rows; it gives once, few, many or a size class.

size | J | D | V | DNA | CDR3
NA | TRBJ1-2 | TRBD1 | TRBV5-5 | TGTGCCAGCAGCTTCCAGGGGGCGAGCTATGGCTACACCTTC | CASSFQGASYGYTF
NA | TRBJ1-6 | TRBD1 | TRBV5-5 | TGTGCCAGCAGCTTTCGACAGGGGGCAGGGAATTCACCCCTCCACTTT | CASSFRQGAGNSPLHF
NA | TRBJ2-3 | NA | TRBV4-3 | TGCGCCAGCAGCCAGGGTTTTAGCACAGATACGCAGTATTTT | CASSQGFSTDTQYF
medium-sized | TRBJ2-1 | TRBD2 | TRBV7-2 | TGTGCCAGCACCATAGCGGGGGGTGGGGAGCAGTTCTTC | CASTIAGGGEQFF
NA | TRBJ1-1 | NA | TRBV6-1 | TGTGCCAGCAGTGAAGGGCCGACGAACACTGAAGCTTTCTTT | CASSEGPTNTEAFF
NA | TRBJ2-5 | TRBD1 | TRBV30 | TGTGCCTGGAGTGTCCCCGGGACAGGGTCAGAGACCCAGTACTTC | CAWSVPGTGSETQYF
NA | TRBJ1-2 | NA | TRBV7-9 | TGTGCCAGCAGCTTGTCCACGGACTATGGCTACACCTTC | CASSLSTDYGYTF
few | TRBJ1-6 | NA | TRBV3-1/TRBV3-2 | TGTGCCAGCAGCCAACCAGGGGCACAAGATTCACCCCTCCACTTT | CASSQPGAQDSPLHF
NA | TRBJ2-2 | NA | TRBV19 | TGTGCCAGTAGTATCCGGGCGCAGAACACCGGGGAGCTGTTTTTT | CASSIRAQNTGELFF
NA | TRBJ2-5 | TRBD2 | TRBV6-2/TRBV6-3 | TGTGCCAGCAGCTCCGGACTAGCGGGGGGGCAAGAGACCCAGTACTTC | CASSSGLAGGQETQYF
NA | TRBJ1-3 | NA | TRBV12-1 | TGTGCCCCGCAAGGACAGGGGGCGTCTGGAAACACCATATATTTT | CAPQGQGASGNTIYF
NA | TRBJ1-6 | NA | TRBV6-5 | TGTGCCAGCAGTTACTCATGGGGCAGGGATAATTCACCCCTCCACTTT | CASSYSWGRDNSPLHF
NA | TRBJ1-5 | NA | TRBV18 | TGTGCCAGCTCACGAGTACAGGGTCATAGCAATCAGCCCCAGCATTTT | CASSRVQGHSNQPQHF
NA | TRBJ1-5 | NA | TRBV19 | TGTGCCAGTACCCACTTTCAGGGTTCGAGCAATCAGCCCCAGCATTTT | CASTHFQGSSNQPQHF
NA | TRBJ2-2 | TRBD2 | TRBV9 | TGTGCCAGCAGCACACTAGCGGGGGGTGAGAACACCGGGGAGCTGTTTTTT | CASSTLAGGENTGELFF
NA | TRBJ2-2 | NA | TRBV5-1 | TGCGCCAGCAGTCGAGGGGGGGACACCGGGGAGCTGTTTTTT | CASSRGGDTGELFF
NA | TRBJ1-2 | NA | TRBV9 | TGTGCCAGCAGTCGTGGGAATGGAGGACGACAGGGCTACACCTTC | CASSRGNGGRQGYTF
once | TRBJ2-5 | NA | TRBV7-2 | TGTGCCAGCAGCTTTCGGTGGGGGAAAGAGACCCAGTACTTC | CASSFRWGKETQYF
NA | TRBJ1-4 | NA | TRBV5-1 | TGCGCCAGCAGCTTTGCCGGACCGGGACAAATAGATGAAAAACTGTTTTTT | CASSFAGPGQIDEKLFF
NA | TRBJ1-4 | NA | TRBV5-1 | TGCGCCAGCAGCCACCAAGGGACCACAAATGAAAAACTGTTTTTT | CASSHQGTTNEKLFF
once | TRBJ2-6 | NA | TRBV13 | TGTGCCAGCAGCACCGCGGGCTCCGGCTCGGGGGCCAACGTCCTGACTTTC | CASSTAGSGSGANVLTF
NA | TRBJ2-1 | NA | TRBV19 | TGTGCCAGTAGTCGCCGGGACATAGACAATGAGCAGTTCTTC | CASSRRDIDNEQFF
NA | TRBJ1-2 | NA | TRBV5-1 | TGCGCCAGCAGCTTGGCAAGCCAGGGGATCAGGTCCTATGGCTACACCTTC | CASSLASQGIRSYGYTF
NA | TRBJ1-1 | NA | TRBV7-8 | TGTGCCAGCAGCCGAGAGGTGCCGACTATGAACACTGAAGCTTTCTTT | CASSREVPTMNTEAFF
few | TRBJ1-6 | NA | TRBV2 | TGTGCCAGCAGTGAGAGTAATTCACCCCTCCACTTT | CASSESNSPLHF
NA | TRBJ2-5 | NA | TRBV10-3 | TGTGCCATCAGTGAAGGGGGGCCGGTAGAGACCCAGTACTTC | CAISEGGPVETQYF
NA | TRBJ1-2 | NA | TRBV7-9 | TGTGCCAGCAGCTTGGGACTGGGAAACTATGGCTACACCTTC | CASSLGLGNYGYTF
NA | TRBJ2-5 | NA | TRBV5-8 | TGTGCCACCGAGCTGAGGGGTTCGGAGACCCAGTACTTC | CATELRGSETQYF
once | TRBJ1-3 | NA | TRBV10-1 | TGCGCCAGTCCACAGGGCTCTGGAAACACCATATATTTT | CASPQGSGNTIYF